This note documents a single TCR beta chain sequence. Its specificity is not known. Sample-barcoded 5' priming and a J-beta primer mix drove a second PCR of roughly 6 to 12 cycles. TCRdb independently ran MiXCR on the 5' RACE reads; one entry per CDR3 protein. The data contain 700,000 to 850,000 distinct CDR3 sequences, about 34% of them singletons. For every donor, a draw yielded roughly 9.3 milliliters of peripheral blood. These data belong to a study of blood T cells in healthy people across ages. Whole-study results and caveats: Roughly linear age-related decline in beta diversity appeared, significant by age 40.

The sequence derives from a man aged 18 to 30 in good health. Source material: blood.

CDR3 DNA sequence: TGTGCCAGCAGCAACGGACAGGGGGCGACCACTGAAGCTTTCTTT. Protein sequence: CASSNGQGATTEAFF. This chain links TRBV7-2 with TRBJ1-1; 11 bases match TRBD1. Germline CDR1 is SGHTA and CDR2 is FQGNSA. This CDR3 comprises 15 residues. Unmatched junction bases numbered 6, after V lost 5 bases and J lost 4 bases. The variable domain in full, completed from reference TRBV7-2 and TRBJ1-1, reads GAGVSQSPSNKVTEKGKDVELRCDPISGHTALYWYRQSLGQGLEFLIYFQGNSAPDKSGLPSDRFSAERTGGSVSTLTIQRTQQEDSAVYLCASSNGQGATTEAFFGQGTRLTVV.